A selection of T cell receptor beta chains follows, all from one sample in a study of blood T cell repertoires in COVID-19. The assay was immunoSEQ multiplex PCR, and TCRdb's table has in-frame clones only and misses some. The data contain approximately 300,000 clones, around 89% of them singletons. Specimen: peripheral blood. The origin of the receptors is a woman aged 40 to 50 with acute or convalescent COVID-19. The CDR3 runs from the conserved cysteine through the conserved F or W. A D gene is named only where the DNA matches it firmly. Only some rows state a clone size, as once, few, many or a class for expanded clones.

NA	TRBJ1-4	NA	TRBV30	CAWQRRPKNEKLFF	TGTGCCTGGCAGCGGAGGCCCAAAAATGAAAAACTGTTTTTT
TRBD1	TRBJ1-6	NA	TRBV12-3/TRBV12-4	CASSPDRGSPLHF	TGTGCCAGCAGTCCCGACAGGGGTTCACCCCTCCACTTT
NA	TRBJ2-2	NA	TRBV29-1	CSVERQGSGGELFF	TGCAGCGTTGAAAGGCAGGGGAGTGGCGGGGAGCTGTTTTTT
NA	TRBJ2-3	NA	TRBV19	CASTRPGVLDTQYF	TGTGCCAGTACTCGGCCGGGGGTTCTAGATACGCAGTATTTT
NA	TRBJ1-4	NA	TRBV30	CAWRTDTNEKLFF	TGTGCCTGGAGAACTGACACCAATGAAAAACTGTTTTTT
NA	TRBJ1-2	NA	TRBV6-2/TRBV6-3	CASSPRRTRPNYGYTF	TGTGCCAGCAGCCCTAGGAGGACCCGACCTAACTATGGCTACACCTTC
NA	TRBJ1-5	NA	TRBV6-6	CASRDSSNQPQHF	TGTGCCAGCAGGGACAGTAGCAATCAGCCCCAGCATTTT
TRBD2	TRBJ2-1	NA	TRBV10-1	CASRGGGRLYNEQFF	TGCGCCAGCAGGGGGGGAGGGCGGCTGTACAATGAGCAGTTCTTC
NA	TRBJ2-2	once	TRBV5-6	CASSPGFGNTGELFF	TGTGCCAGCAGCCCGGGATTCGGGAACACCGGGGAGCTGTTTTTT
NA	TRBJ1-1	once	TRBV7-8	CASSLAEGNTEAFF	TGTGCCAGCAGCTTAGCAGAGGGGAACACTGAAGCTTTCTTT